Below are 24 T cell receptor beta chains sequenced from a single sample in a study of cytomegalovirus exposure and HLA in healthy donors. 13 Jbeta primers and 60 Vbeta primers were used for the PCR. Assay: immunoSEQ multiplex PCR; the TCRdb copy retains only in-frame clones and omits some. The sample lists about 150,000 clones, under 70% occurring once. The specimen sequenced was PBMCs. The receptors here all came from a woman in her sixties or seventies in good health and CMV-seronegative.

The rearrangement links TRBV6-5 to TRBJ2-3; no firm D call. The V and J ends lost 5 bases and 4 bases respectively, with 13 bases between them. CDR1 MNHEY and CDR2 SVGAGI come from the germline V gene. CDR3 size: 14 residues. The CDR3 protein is CASSPGRFADTQYF. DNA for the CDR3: TGTGCCAGCAGTCCGGGTCGGTTCGCAGATACGCAGTATTTT.

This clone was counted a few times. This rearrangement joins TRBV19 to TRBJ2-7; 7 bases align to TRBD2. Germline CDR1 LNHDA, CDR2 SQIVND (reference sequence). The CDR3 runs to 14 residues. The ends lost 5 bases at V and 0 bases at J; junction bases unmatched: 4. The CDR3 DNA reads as TGTGCCAGTAGTCCCGGGACTAACTCCTACGAGCAGTACTTC. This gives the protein CASSPGTNSYEQYF.

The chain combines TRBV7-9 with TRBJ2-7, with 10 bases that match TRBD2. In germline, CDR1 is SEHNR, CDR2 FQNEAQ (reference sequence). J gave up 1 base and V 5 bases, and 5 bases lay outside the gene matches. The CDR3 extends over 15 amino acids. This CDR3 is CASSPLAGASYEQYF. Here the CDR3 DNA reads TGTGCCAGCAGCCCGCTAGCGGGGGCTTCCTACGAGCAGTACTTC.

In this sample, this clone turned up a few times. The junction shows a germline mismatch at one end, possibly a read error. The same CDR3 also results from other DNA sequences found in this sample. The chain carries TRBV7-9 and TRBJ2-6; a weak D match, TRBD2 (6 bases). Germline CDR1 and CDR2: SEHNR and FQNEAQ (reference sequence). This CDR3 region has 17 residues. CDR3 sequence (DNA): TGTTCCAGCAGCTTAGTTGTGGGGGGCTCTGGGGCCAACGTCCTGACTTTC. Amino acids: CSSSLVVGGSGANVLTF.

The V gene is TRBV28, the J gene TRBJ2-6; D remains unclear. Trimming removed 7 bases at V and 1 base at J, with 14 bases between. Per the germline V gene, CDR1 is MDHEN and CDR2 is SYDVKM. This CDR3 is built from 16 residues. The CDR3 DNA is TGTGCCAGCACCTCTTCACGCCTATCTGGGGCCAACGTCCTGACTTTC. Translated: CASTSSRLSGANVLTF. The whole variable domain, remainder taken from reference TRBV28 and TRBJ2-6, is DVKVTQSSRYLVKRTGEKVFLECVQDMDHENMFWYRQDPGLGLRLIYFSYDVKMKEKGDIPEGYSVSREKKERFSLILESASTNQTSMYLCASTSSRLSGANVLTFGAGSRLTVL.

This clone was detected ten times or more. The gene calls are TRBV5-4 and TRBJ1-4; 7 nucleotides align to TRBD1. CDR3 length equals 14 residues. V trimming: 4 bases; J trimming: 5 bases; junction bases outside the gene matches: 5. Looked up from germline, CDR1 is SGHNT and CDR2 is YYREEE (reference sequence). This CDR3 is CASSPGTVNEKLFF. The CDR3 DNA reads TGTGCCAGCAGCCCCGGGACAGTGAATGAAAAACTGTTTTTT.

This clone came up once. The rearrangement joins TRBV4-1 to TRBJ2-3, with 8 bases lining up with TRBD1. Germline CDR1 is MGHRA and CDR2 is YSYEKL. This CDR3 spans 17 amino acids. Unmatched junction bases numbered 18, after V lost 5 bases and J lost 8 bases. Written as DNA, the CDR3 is TGCGCCAGCAGCTTTTCCGGACAGGGCGGTCTACTGGGTACGCAGTATTTT. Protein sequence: CASSFSGQGGLLGTQYF.

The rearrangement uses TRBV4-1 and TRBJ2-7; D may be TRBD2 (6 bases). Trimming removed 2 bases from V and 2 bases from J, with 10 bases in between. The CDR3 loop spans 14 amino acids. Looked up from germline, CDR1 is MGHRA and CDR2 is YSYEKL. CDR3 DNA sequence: TGCGCCAGCAGCCAACTAGCGTTGGCCTACGAGCAGTACTTC. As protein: CASSQLALAYEQYF.

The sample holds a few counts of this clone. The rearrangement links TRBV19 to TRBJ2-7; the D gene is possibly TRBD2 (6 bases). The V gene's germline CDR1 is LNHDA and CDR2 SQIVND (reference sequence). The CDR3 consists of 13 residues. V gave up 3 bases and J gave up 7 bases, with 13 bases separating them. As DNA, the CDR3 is TGTGCCAGTAGTATTACGGGAGCGAGAGAGCAGTACTTC. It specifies CASSITGAREQYF. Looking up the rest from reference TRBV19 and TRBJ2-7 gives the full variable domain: DGGITQSPKYLFRKEGQNVTLSCEQNLNHDAMYWYRQDPGQGLRLIYYSQIVNDFQKGDIAEGYSVSREKKESFPLTVTSAQKNPTAFYLCASSITGAREQYFGPGTRLTVT.

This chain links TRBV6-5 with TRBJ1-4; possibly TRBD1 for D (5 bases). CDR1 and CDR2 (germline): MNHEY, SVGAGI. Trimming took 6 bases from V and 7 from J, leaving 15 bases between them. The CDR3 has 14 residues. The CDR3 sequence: CASSPRGGAEKLFF. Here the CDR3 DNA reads TGTGCCAGCAGCCCCAGAGGAGGGGCTGAAAAACTGTTTTTT.

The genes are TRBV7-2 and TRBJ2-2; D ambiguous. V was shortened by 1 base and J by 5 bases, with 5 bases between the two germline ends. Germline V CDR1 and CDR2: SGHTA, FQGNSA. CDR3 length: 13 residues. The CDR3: CASSLDGTGELFF. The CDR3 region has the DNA TGTGCCAGCAGCTTAGACGGGACCGGGGAGCTGTTTTTT.

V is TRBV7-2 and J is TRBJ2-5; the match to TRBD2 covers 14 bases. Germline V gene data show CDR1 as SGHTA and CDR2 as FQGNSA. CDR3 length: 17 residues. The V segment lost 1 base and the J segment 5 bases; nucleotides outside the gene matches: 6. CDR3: CASSLGLAGGPFETQYF. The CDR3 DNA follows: TGTGCCAGCAGCTTAGGACTAGCGGGGGGGCCTTTTGAGACCCAGTACTTC. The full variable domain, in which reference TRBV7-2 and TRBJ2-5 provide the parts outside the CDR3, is GAGVSQSPSNKVTEKGKDVELRCDPISGHTALYWYRQSLGQGLEFLIYFQGNSAPDKSGLPSDRFSAERTGGSVSTLTIQRTQQEDSAVYLCASSLGLAGGPFETQYFGPGTRLLVL.

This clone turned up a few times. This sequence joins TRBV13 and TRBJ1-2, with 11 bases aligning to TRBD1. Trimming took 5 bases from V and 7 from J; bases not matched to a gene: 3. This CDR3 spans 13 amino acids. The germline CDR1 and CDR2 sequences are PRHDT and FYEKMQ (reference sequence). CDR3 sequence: CASSRGTGGGYTF. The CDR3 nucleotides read TGTGCCAGCAGCCGAGGGACAGGGGGTGGCTACACCTTC.

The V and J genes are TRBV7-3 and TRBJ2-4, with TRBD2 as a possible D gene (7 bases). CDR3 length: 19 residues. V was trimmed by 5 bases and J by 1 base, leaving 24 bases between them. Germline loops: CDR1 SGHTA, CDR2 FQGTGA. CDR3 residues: CASSLKDWVRGGAKNIQYF. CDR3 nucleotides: TGTGCCAGCAGCCTCAAGGATTGGGTTAGGGGGGGGGCCAAAAACATTCAGTACTTC.

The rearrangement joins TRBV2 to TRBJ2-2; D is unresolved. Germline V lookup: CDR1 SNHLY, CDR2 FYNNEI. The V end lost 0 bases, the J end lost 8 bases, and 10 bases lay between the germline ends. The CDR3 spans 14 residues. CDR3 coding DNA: TGTGCCAGCAGTGAAGCTGCTACCTCTGGGGAGCTGTTTTTT. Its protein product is CASSEAATSGELFF.

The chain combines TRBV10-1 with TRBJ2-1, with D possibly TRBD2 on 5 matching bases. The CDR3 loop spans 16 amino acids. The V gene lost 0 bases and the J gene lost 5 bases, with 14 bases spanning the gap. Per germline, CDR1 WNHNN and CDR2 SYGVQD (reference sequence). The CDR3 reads CASSESAGLGNNEQFF. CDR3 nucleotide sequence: TGCGCCAGCAGTGAGTCGGCGGGCCTAGGTAACAATGAGCAGTTCTTC.

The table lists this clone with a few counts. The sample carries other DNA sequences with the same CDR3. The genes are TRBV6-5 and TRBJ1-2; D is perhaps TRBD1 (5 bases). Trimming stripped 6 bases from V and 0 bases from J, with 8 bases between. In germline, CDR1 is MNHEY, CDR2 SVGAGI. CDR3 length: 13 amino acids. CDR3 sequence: CASRETANYGYTF. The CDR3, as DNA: TGTGCCAGCAGGGAGACAGCTAACTATGGCTACACCTTC.

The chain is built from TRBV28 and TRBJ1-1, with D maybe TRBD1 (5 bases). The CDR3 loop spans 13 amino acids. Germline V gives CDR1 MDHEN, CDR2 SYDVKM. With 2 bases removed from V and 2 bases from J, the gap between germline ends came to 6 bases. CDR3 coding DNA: TGTGCCAGCAGTTTAGGGGCTAACACTGAAGCTTTCTTT. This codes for CASSLGANTEAFF.

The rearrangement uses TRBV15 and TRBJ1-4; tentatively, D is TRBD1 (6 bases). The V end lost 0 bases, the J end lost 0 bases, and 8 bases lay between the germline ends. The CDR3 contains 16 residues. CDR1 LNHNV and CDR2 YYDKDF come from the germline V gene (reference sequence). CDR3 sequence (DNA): TGTGCCACCAGCAGAGATCGGACAGCAACTAATGAAAAACTGTTTTTT. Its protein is CATSRDRTATNEKLFF.

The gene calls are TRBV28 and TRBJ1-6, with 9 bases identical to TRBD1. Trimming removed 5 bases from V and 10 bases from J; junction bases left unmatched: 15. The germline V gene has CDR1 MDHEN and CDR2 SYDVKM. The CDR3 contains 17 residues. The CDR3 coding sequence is TGTGCCAGCAGTCCGCCCCGGGACAGGGCTCGTTGGTCACCCCTCCACTTT. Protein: CASSPPRDRARWSPLHF.

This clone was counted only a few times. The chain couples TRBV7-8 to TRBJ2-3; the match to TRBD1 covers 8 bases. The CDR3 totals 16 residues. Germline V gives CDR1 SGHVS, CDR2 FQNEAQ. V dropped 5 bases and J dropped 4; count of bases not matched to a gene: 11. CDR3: CASSPDRQGLADTQYF. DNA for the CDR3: TGTGCCAGCAGCCCAGACCGACAGGGGCTCGCAGATACGCAGTATTTT.

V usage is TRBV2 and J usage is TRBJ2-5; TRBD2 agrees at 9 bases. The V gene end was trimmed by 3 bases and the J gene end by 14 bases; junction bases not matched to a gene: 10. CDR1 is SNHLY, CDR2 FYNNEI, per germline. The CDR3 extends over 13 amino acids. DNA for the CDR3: TGTGCCAGCAGTGATGTTCTAGCGGGGCCACAATACTTC. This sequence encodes CASSDVLAGPQYF.

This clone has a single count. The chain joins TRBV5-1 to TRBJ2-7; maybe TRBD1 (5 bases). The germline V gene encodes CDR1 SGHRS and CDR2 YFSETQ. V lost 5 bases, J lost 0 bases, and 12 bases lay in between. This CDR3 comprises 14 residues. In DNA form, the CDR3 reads TGCGCCAGCAGGATATCTAGGGGCTCCTACGAGCAGTACTTC. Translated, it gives CASRISRGSYEQYF.

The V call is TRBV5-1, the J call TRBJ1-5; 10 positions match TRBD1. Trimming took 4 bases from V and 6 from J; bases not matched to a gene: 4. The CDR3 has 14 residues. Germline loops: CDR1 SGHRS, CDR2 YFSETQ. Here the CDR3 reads CASSPGQGSQPQHF. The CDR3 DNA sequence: TGCGCCAGCAGCCCGGGACAGGGGAGTCAGCCCCAGCATTTT.